This TCR beta chain was profiled in a study of cytomegalovirus exposure and HLA in healthy donors. Findings of the study overall: The classifier, whose performance was assessed in both the original and validation cohorts, reportedly diagnosed cytomegalovirus status with high specificity and sensitivity. Researchers catalogued about 160 TCR beta chains as cytomegalovirus-associated.

In the PCR, 60 Vbeta and 13 Jbeta primers were used. Sequenced by immunoSEQ multiplex PCR; TCRdb stores in-frame clones only, minus some. The table shows 300,000 or so clones, with roughly 81% occurring only once. In regard to this clone: Its target is unknown.

The origin of this receptor is a woman in her forties in good health and CMV-seropositive. Sequencing was done on a sample of PBMCs.

CDR3 sequence reads: CSAFQGATSYNEQFF. In DNA, the CDR3 is TGCAGCGCCTTCCAGGGGGCCACCTCCTACAATGAGCAGTTCTTC. This chain joins TRBV29-1 and TRBJ2-1; TRBD1 agrees at 8 bases. Trimming cost V 7 bases and J 0 bases; bases outside gene matches: 8. CDR1 and CDR2 (germline): SQVTM, ANQGSEA. This CDR3 comprises 15 residues.